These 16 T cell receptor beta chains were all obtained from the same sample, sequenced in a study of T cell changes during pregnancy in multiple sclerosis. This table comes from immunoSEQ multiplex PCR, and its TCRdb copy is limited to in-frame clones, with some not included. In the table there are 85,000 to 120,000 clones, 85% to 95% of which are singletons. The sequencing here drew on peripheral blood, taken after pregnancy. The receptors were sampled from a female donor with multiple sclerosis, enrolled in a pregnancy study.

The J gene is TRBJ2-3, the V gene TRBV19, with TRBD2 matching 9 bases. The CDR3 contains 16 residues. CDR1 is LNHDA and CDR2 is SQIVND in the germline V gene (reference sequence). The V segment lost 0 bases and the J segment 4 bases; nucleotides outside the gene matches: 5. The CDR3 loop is CASSIDRLAGPDTQYF. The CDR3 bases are TGTGCCAGTAGTATAGATCGGCTAGCGGGGCCAGATACGCAGTATTTT.

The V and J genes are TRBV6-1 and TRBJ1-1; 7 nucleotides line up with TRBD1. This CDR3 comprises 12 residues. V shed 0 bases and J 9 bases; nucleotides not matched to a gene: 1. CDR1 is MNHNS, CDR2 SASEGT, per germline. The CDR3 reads CASSEAQGKAFF. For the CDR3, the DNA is TGTGCCAGCAGTGAAGCACAGGGGAAAGCTTTCTTT.

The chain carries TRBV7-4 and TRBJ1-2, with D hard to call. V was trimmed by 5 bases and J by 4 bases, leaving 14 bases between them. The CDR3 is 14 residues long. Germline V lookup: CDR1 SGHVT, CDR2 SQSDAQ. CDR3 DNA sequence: TGTGCCAGCAGCGCACGAGGATGGAGCTATGGCTACACCTTC. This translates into CASSARGWSYGYTF.

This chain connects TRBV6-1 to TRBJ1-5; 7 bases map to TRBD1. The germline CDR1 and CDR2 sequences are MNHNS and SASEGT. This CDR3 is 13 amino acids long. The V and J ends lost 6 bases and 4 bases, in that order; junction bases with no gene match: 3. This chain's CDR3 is CASRGTENQPQHF. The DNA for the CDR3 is TGTGCCAGCAGGGGGACAGAGAATCAGCCCCAGCATTTT.

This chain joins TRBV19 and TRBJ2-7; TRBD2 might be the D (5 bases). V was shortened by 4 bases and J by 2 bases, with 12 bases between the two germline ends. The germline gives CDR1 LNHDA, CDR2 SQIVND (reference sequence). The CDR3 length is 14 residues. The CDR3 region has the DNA TGTGCCAGTAGTAGAAGCGGAGCCACCTACGAGCAGTACTTC. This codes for CASSRSGATYEQYF. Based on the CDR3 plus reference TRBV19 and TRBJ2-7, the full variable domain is DGGITQSPKYLFRKEGQNVTLSCEQNLNHDAMYWYRQDPGQGLRLIYYSQIVNDFQKGDIAEGYSVSREKKESFPLTVTSAQKNPTAFYLCASSRSGATYEQYFGPGTRLTVT.

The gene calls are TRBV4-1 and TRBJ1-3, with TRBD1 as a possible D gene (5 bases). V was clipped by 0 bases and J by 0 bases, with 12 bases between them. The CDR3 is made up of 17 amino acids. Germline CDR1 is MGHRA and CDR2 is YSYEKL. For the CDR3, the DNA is TGCGCCAGCAGCCAAGATCGGGACTCACTCTCTGGAAACACCATATATTTT. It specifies CASSQDRDSLSGNTIYF.

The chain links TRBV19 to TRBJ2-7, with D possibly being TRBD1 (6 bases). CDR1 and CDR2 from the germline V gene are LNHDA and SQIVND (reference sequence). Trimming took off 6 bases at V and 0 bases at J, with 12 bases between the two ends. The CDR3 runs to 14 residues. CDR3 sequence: CASRESGASYEQYF. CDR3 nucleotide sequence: TGTGCCAGTAGGGAGTCAGGGGCCTCCTACGAGCAGTACTTC.

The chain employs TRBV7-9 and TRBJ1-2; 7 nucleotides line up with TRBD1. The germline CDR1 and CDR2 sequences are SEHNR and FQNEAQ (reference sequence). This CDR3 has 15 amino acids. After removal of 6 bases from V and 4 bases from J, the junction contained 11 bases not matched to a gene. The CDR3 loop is CASSPRTGSGYGYTF. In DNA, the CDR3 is TGTGCCAGCAGTCCTCGGACAGGCAGCGGCTATGGCTACACCTTC.

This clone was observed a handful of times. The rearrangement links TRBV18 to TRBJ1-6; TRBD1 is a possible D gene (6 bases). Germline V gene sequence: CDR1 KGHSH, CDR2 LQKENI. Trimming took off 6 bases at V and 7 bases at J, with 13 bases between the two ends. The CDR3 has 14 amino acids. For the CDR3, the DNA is TGTGCCAGCTCTTTGTTGGGGGCCAATTCACCCCTCCACTTT. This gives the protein CASSLLGANSPLHF.

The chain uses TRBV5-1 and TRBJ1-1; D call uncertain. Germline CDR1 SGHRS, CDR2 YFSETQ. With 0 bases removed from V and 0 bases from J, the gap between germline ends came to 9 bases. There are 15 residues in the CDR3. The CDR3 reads CASSLAETVNTEAFF. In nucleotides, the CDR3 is TGCGCCAGCAGCTTGGCAGAGACTGTGAACACTGAAGCTTTCTTT.

The CDR3 coding sequence is TGTGCCAGCAGTTTTAGGGGACAGAACACTGAAGCTTTCTTT. Protein product: CASSFRGQNTEAFF. This sequence joins TRBV28 and TRBJ1-1; TRBD1 is a possible D gene (6 bases). This CDR3 has 14 residues. Trimming took 3 bases from V and 1 from J, leaving 9 bases between them. Germline lookup yields CDR1 MDHEN and CDR2 SYDVKM.

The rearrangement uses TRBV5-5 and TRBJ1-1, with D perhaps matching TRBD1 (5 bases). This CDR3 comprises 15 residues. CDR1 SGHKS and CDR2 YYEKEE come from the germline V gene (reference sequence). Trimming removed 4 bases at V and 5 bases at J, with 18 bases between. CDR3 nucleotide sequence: TGTGCCAGCAGCCCACCCCAAGGTGGGGGGACTGAAGCTTTCTTT. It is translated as CASSPPQGGGTEAFF.

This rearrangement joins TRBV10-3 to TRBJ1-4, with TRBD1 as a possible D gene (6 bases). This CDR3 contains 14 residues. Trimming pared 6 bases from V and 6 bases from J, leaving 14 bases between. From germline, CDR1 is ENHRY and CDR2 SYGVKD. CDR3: CAIRSTGLDEKLFF. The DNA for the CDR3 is TGTGCCATCAGATCGACAGGCTTAGATGAAAAACTGTTTTTT.

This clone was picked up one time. The CDR3 nucleotides are TGTGCCACCACGGGGGGAGTCCCCTACGAGCAGTACTTC. It codes for CATTGGVPYEQYF. The rearrangement links TRBV2 to TRBJ2-7; TRBD2 matches at 7 bases. The germline V gene encodes CDR1 SNHLY and CDR2 FYNNEI. V shed 10 bases and J 2 bases; nucleotides not matched to a gene: 8. CDR3 length: 13 residues.

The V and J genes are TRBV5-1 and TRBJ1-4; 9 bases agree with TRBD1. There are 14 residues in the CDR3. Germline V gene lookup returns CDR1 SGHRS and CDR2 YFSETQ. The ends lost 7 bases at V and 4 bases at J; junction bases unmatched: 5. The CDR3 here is CASRPGQGNEKLFF. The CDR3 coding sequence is TGCGCCAGCCGACCGGGACAGGGTAATGAAAAACTGTTTTTT.

The CDR3 loop is CASSRGTHWGNEQFF. CDR3 in DNA: TGTGCCAGCAGTCGTGGGACTCACTGGGGCAATGAGCAGTTCTTC. The V gene is TRBV27, the J gene TRBJ2-1; D might be TRBD2 (6 bases). The germline CDR1 and CDR2 sequences are MNHEY and SMNVEV (reference sequence). V lost 5 bases, J lost 6 bases, and 17 bases lay in between. The CDR3 is 15 amino acids.